This TCR beta chain appears in the sequencing data of a study of metastatic and nonmetastatic thyroid tumors. Background on the study: Malignant thyroid and benign thyroid patients provided blood and tumor or nodule tissue whose repertoires were compared.

MiXCR re-clonotyped the PCR reads for TCRdb. This table has some 55,000 clones, roughly 29% appearing once. No patient had received any treatment before thyroid surgery. The ends were cut back, 5 bases at V and 1 base at J, with 8 bases in the middle. Germline CDR1 is KGHSH and CDR2 is LQKENI. CDR3 length equals 13 residues. Sequenced sample: blood. The sequence was collected from a female donor with papillary thyroid cancer or a benign thyroid nodule (not recorded which). Some clones in this sample may be carry-over from other donors' samples. V and J are TRBV18 and TRBJ1-1; maybe TRBD1 (5 bases). This CDR3 is CASSNDRNTEAFF. The CDR3 coding sequence is TGTGCCAGCTCAAATGACAGGAACACTGAAGCTTTCTTT.